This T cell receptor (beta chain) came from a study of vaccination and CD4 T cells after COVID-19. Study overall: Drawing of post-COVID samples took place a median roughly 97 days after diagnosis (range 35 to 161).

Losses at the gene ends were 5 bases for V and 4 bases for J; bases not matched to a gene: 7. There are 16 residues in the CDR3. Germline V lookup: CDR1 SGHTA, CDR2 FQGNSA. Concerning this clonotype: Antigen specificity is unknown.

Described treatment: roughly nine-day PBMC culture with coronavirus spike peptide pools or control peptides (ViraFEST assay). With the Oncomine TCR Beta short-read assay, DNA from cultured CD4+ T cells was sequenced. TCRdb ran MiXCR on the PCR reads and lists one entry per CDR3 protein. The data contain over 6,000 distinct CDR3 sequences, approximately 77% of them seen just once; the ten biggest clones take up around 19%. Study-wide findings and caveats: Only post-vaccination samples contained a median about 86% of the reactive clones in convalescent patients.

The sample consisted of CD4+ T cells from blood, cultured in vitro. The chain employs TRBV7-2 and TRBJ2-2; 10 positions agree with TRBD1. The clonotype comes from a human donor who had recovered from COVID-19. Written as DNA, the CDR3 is TGTGCCAGCAGCCCTTGGAGGACAGGGGGCACCGGGGAGCTGTTTTTT. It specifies CASSPWRTGGTGELFF.